The 7 T cell receptor beta chains below were found in one sample sequenced in a study of T cells in Graves' hyperthyroidism and ophthalmopathy. Amplified TCR beta CDR3 regions came from RNA transcripts. Researchers ran a first-round RT-PCR on the TCR CDR3 using the HTBI primer set. MiXCR was run by TCRdb on the multiplex PCR reads, yielding one entry per CDR3 protein. The profile shows 800,000 or so distinct CDR3 sequences, 38% of them singletons. The sample comprised blood. These receptors were collected from a young man with Graves' hyperthyroidism.

The rearrangement joins TRBV5-1 to TRBJ1-1, with D maybe TRBD1 (5 bases). The germline V gene has CDR1 SGHRS and CDR2 YFSETQ. This CDR3 has 13 residues. Trimming removed 5 bases from V and 7 bases from J, with 15 bases in between. The CDR3 bases are TGCGCCAGCAGTTGGAACAGGACCTATGAAGCTTTCTTT. This sequence encodes CASSWNRTYEAFF.

V and J are TRBV29-1 and TRBJ2-7; unclear D gene. The ends were cut back, 1 base at V and 6 bases at J, with 19 bases in the middle. The length of the CDR3 is 15 residues. Germline V gene data show CDR1 as SQVTM and CDR2 as ANQGSEA. The CDR3 DNA reads TGCAGCGTTGAAGGTGGATTAGGGCTAGTTTCCGAGCAGTACTTC. Translating gives CSVEGGLGLVSEQYF.

This clonotype occurred many times. The chain joins TRBV7-6 to TRBJ1-6; D may be TRBD1 (6 bases). The CDR3 is made up of 15 amino acids. Germline-derived CDR1 and CDR2 are SGHVS and FNYEAQ. V gave up 5 bases and J gave up 6 bases, with 14 bases separating them. CDR3 protein: CASSPRGGGNSPLHF. Here the CDR3 DNA reads TGTGCCAGCAGCCCAAGGGGGGGAGGTAATTCACCCCTCCACTTT.

This chain joins TRBV11-2 and TRBJ2-7; D is ambiguous. The V end was cut by 5 bases, the J end by 6 bases, with 14 bases between. This CDR3 region has 13 residues. CDR1 and CDR2 (germline): SGHAT, FQNNGV. CDR3 region: CASSLTRYGEQYF. CDR3 coding DNA: TGTGCCAGCAGCCTGACACGGTACGGCGAGCAGTACTTC.

The sample holds a few counts of this clonotype. The junction and the germline gene differ at one end; a read error may be behind it. The chain uses TRBV7-2 and TRBJ1-6; D is perhaps TRBD1 (5 bases). This CDR3 comprises 16 residues. CDR1 SGHTA and CDR2 FQGNSA come from the germline V gene. The CDR3 loop is CASSPDGGVVGSPLHF. CDR3 DNA sequence: TGCGCCAGCAGCCCAGACGGGGGGGTAGTGGGTTCACCCCTCCACTTT.

This clonotype appeared many times. The V gene is TRBV7-3, the J gene TRBJ2-2; D is unclear. The CDR3 is 11 residues long. Between the trimmed V and J ends, which lost 3 bases and 7 bases, there was a span of 3 bases. CDR1 and CDR2 from the germline V gene are SGHTA and FQGTGA. Here the CDR3 reads CASSFNGELFF. The CDR3 DNA sequence: TGTGCCAGCAGCTTCAACGGGGAGCTGTTTTTT. Using reference TRBV7-3 and TRBJ2-2 for the parts outside the CDR3, the full variable domain is GAGVSQTPSNKVTEKGKYVELRCDPISGHTALYWYRQSLGQGPEFLIYFQGTGAADDSGLPNDRFFAVRPEGSVSTLKIQRTERGDSAVYLCASSFNGELFFGEGSRLTVL.

This clonotype was seen at least ten times. The chain is built from TRBV7-8 and TRBJ2-7, with TRBD1 matching 8 bases. V gave up 5 bases and J gave up 4 bases; unmatched junction bases: 10. This CDR3 comprises 15 residues. Germline-derived CDR1 and CDR2 are SGHVS and FQNEAQ. The CDR3: CASSGQTGVGYEQYF. CDR3 sequence (DNA): TGTGCCAGCAGCGGACAGACAGGGGTTGGGTACGAGCAGTACTTC.